The 19 T cell receptor beta chains in this list originate from one sample, sequenced in a study of tumor and adjacent non-tumor tissue in lung cancer. TCRbeta libraries were built with three rounds of nested PCR, modified from ARM-PCR. From the multiplex PCR reads, TCRdb called clonotypes with MiXCR, one entry per CDR3 protein. Of roughly 93,000 distinct CDR3 sequences detected, 67% appear once; the ten largest clones hold around 17%. This sample's RNA came from whole unsorted tissue. Material: lung tumor tissue. The receptors here all came from a man in his fifties or sixties with non-small cell lung cancer.

V is TRBV6-6 and J is TRBJ2-3; no reliable D call. The V end lost 0 bases, the J end lost 3 bases, and 19 bases lay between the germline ends. Looked up from germline, CDR1 is MNHNY and CDR2 is SVGAGI (reference sequence). This CDR3 is built from 18 residues. CDR3 in amino acids: CASSYSIGSRSSTDTQYF. The CDR3 DNA sequence: TGTGCCAGCAGTTACTCGATCGGTTCGCGATCTAGTACAGATACGCAGTATTTT.

The rearrangement joins TRBV7-2 to TRBJ2-7; the D gene is possibly TRBD2 (6 bases). V was trimmed by 5 bases and J by 0 bases, leaving 14 bases between them. The V gene's germline CDR1 is SGHTA and CDR2 FQGNSA. This CDR3 has 15 amino acids. The CDR3 reads CASSRGRQDSYEQYF. CDR3 sequence (DNA): TGTGCCAGCAGCCGGGGGAGGCAGGACTCCTACGAGCAGTACTTC.

This clonotype was seen a few times. One end of the junction varies from germline; a read error may be responsible. The chain couples TRBV12-3 or TRBV12-4 to TRBJ2-6; the D gene is possibly TRBD2 (6 bases). The CDR3 extends over 17 amino acids. CDR3 nucleotides: TGTGCCAGCAGTCCTGGGACTTCCGTCTTTGGGGCCAACGCCCTGACTTTC. It specifies CASSPGTSVFGANALTF.

About this clonotype: The CDR3 end shows no conserved phenylalanine or tryptophan, and so a read error is likely. The genes are TRBV4-3 and TRBJ2-6, with D possibly matching TRBD1 (6 bases). This CDR3 region has 20 residues. V was shortened by 5 bases and J by 0 bases, with 23 bases between the two germline ends. The germline V gene has CDR1 LGHNA and CDR2 YSLEER. The DNA for the CDR3 is TGCGCCAGCAGCAAAACGGGTGTGGCAGGGGCTGTCTCTGGGGCCAACGTCCTGACTTCC. This encodes CASSKTGVAGAVSGANVLTS.

The V and J genes are TRBV6-1 and TRBJ2-2, with D possibly TRBD1 on 6 matching bases. The CDR3 contains 15 residues. The germline gives CDR1 MNHNS, CDR2 SASEGT. V gave up 6 bases and J gave up 3 bases, with 14 bases separating them. The CDR3 coding sequence is TGTGCCAGCAGATTACTGGGGGCTGACACCGGGGAGCTGTTTTTT. Its protein product is CASRLLGADTGELFF.

Points on this clonotype: Here the CDR3 omits its conserved ending phenylalanine or tryptophan, so a read error is the likely source. This sequence joins TRBV29-1 and TRBJ2-3; D unresolved. The CDR3 totals 15 residues. Trimming pared 2 bases from V and 4 bases from J, leaving 16 bases between. From germline, CDR1 is SQVTM and CDR2 ANQGSEA. This chain's CDR3 is CSVESGIRSSDTQYY. DNA for the CDR3: TGCAGCGTTGAATCCGGAATAAGGTCCTCAGATACGCAGTATTAT.

The genes are TRBV11-3 and TRBJ2-1; 9 nucleotides agree with TRBD1. CDR1 SGHNT and CDR2 YENEEA come from the germline V gene. The CDR3 is 15 residues long. The trim removed 9 bases at V and 8 bases at J, leaving 14 bases unmatched. The CDR3 DNA is TGTGCCAGGAACTTACTGACAGGGGGTCTCGATGAGCAGTTCTTC. This encodes CARNLLTGGLDEQFF. Drawing the rest from reference TRBV11-3 and TRBJ2-1, the complete variable domain is EAGVVQSPRYKIIEKKQPVAFWCNPISGHNTLYWYLQNLGQGPELLIRYENEEAVDDSQLPKDRFSAERLKGVDSTLKIQPAELGDSAVYLCARNLLTGGLDEQFFGPGTRLTVL.

The V and J genes are TRBV11-3 and TRBJ2-5; 9 nucleotides align to TRBD2. This CDR3 region has 13 residues. Per the germline V gene, CDR1 is SGHNT and CDR2 is YENEEA. The CDR3 nucleotides are TGTACTAGCAAATGGACTAGCGAAGAGACCCAGTACTTC. This translates into CTSKWTSEETQYF.

A few counts support this clonotype. With a much larger clone just one base away, this may be a read error. The V call is TRBV14, the J call TRBJ1-2, with 7 bases that match TRBD1. Germline values: CDR1 SGHDN, CDR2 FVKESK. This CDR3 has 14 residues. In DNA, the CDR3 is TGTGCCAGCAGCAAACGACAGGGTCGAGATGGCCACACCTTC. Amino acids: CASSKRQGRDGHTF.

About this clonotype: Mismatch with germline at one junction end may stem from a read error. V usage is TRBV5-1 and J usage is TRBJ2-7; TRBD2 matches 11 bases. Germline V gene lookup returns CDR1 SGHRS and CDR2 YFSETQ. This CDR3 contains 17 residues. CDR3 DNA sequence: TGCACCAGCAGCTCTAACCCCCAGATTAGCGGGAGGGCGGAGCAGTACTTC. This translates into CTSSSNPQISGRAEQYF.

In its sample, this clonotype was seen many times. The genes are TRBV29-1 and TRBJ2-2; TRBD2 matches at 11 bases. The junction had 1 base not matched to a gene; V was cut back by 2 bases and J by 5 bases. The CDR3 extends over 14 amino acids. Germline V CDR1 and CDR2: SQVTM, ANQGSEA. This CDR3 reads CSVELAGGTGELFF. CDR3 DNA: TGCAGCGTTGAACTAGCGGGAGGAACCGGGGAGCTGTTTTTT.

Of note for this clonotype: A junction boundary mismatches the germline segment, possibly from a read error. The V call is TRBV4-2, the J call TRBJ1-5; TRBD1 matches at 8 bases. The CDR3 runs 15 residues. Germline V gene sequence: CDR1 LGHNA, CDR2 YNFKEQ. CDR3 protein: CASSPDREDDQPKHF. In DNA, the CDR3 is TGTGCCAGTAGCCCGGACAGGGAGGATGATCAGCCCAAGCATTTT.

The chain combines TRBV6-5 with TRBJ2-7; 11 bases align to TRBD2. V was pared by 7 bases and J by 6 bases, with 17 bases of the junction left unmatched. Germline V gene data show CDR1 as MNHEY and CDR2 as SVGAGI. The CDR3 runs 17 residues. The DNA of the CDR3 is TGTGCCAGCAAGGGGCTAGCGGGAGGCCACATCTCCCCCGAGCAGTACTTC. Translation gives CASKGLAGGHISPEQYF.

As to this clonotype: Compared with germline, one end of the junction differs, possibly owing to a read error. V is TRBV5-4 and J is TRBJ1-5; 8 bases fit TRBD1. Germline lookup yields CDR1 SGHNT and CDR2 YYREEE (reference sequence). The CDR3 totals 13 residues. CDR3 in amino acids: CTSSPDRGQPQHF. CDR3 DNA: TGTACCAGCAGCCCTGACAGGGGACAGCCCCAGCATTTT.

V is TRBV12-3 or TRBV12-4 and J is TRBJ2-5, with TRBD2 identical over 8 bases. This CDR3 has 15 residues. Trimming cost V 7 bases and J 5 bases; bases outside gene matches: 12. CDR3 sequence (DNA): TGTGCCAGCAACCCTAGCGGGTGGGGCCGCGAGACCCAGTACTTC. Translation: CASNPSGWGRETQYF.

This clonotype has only one observation. The V gene is TRBV20-1, the J gene TRBJ2-4; a weak D match, TRBD2 (7 bases). This CDR3 spans 12 amino acids. Looked up from germline, CDR1 is DFQATT and CDR2 is SNEGSKA (reference sequence). Trimming left V 6 bases short and J 8 bases short, with 14 bases between. CDR3 region: CSAFRGGYIQYF. For the CDR3, the DNA is TGCAGTGCCTTCAGGGGAGGGTACATTCAGTACTTC.

This clonotype was seen once. This sequence may be a read error, since a much larger clone differs from it by one base. The chain combines TRBV7-8 with TRBJ2-3, with TRBD2 as a possible D gene (6 bases). The germline CDR1 and CDR2 sequences are SGHVS and FQNEAQ. V was trimmed by 4 bases and J by 0 bases, leaving 17 bases between them. CDR3 length: 17 amino acids. The CDR3 DNA sequence: TGTGCCAGCAGCTCAGACGACTGGGGGGTTAGCACAGATACGCAGTATTTT. This encodes CASSSDDWGVSTDTQYF.

This clonotype was found many times. The CDR3 region is CASSPPVSGANVLTF. The CDR3 bases are TGTGCCAGCAGCCCGCCGGTCTCTGGGGCCAACGTCCTGACTTTC. The rearrangement links TRBV11-2 to TRBJ2-6; the D is unclear. Trimming removed 5 bases at V and 0 bases at J, with 8 bases between. This CDR3 region has 15 residues. Germline V lookup: CDR1 SGHAT, CDR2 FQNNGV.

This clonotype was detected a few times. This clone may be a read error of a much larger clone one base away. This chain joins TRBV5-4 and TRBJ1-1, with 7 bases matching TRBD1. This CDR3 is 14 amino acids long. Looked up from germline, CDR1 is SGHNT and CDR2 is YYREEE (reference sequence). CDR3: CASSLVQGSTEVFF. The CDR3 DNA follows: TGTGCCAGCAGCTTGGTACAGGGGAGCACTGAAGTTTTCTTT. The whole variable domain, remainder taken from reference TRBV5-4 and TRBJ1-1, is ETGVTQSPTHLIKTRGQQVTLRCSSQSGHNTVSWYQQALGQGPQFIFQYYREEENGRGNFPPRFSGLQFPNYSSELNVNALELDDSALYLCASSLVQGSTEVFFGQGTRLTVV.